The rows below give T cell receptor beta chains drawn from one sample of a study of shared clonotypes between healthy human individuals. Using immunoSEQ multiplex PCR, the repertoire was profiled, and TCRdb retains in-frame clones only, with some absent. The sample holds roughly 300,000 clones, about nine tenths seen once. Sequenced: memory CD8+ T cells sorted from blood. The receptors here all came from a man aged 18-30 years in good health. Both conserved end residues are part of each CDR3. Fields, in order: D gene, V gene, J gene, CDR3 protein. D genes are given only for firm matches.

TRBD2,TRBV4-1,TRBJ2-1,CASSQSPGTRYNEQFF
TRBD2,TRBV7-8,TRBJ2-2,CASSLLLAGVTGELFF
NA,TRBV19,TRBJ1-5,CASSITGTQPQHF
NA,TRBV7-4,TRBJ2-3,CASSPLGTQAVPDTQYF
TRBD1,TRBV6-5,TRBJ1-5,CASRALGQSNQPQHF
NA,TRBV18,TRBJ2-7,CASSLEGYEQYF
TRBD1,TRBV6-5,TRBJ2-7,CASSYGTGGPEQYF
NA,TRBV5-6,TRBJ2-5,CASSLAGDWRQETQYF
TRBD1,TRBV7-9,TRBJ2-7,CASSHPPGTGEPYEQYF
TRBD2,TRBV5-1,TRBJ2-7,CASSFGLAVTYEQYF
TRBD1,TRBV5-6,TRBJ1-1,CASSLGGTVLNTEAFF
NA,TRBV9,TRBJ2-3,CASSVGAVWGRDTQYF